This T cell receptor beta chain was retrieved from a study of spatial heterogeneity in lung cancer. In its sample, this clonotype was seen a few times. Noted time point: sample taken at primary tumor resection. Sequencing was performed on whole RNA extracted from tumor and nontumor lung tissue, or from frozen PBMC, and the material was left unsorted. TCRdb itself ran the 5' RACE reads through MiXCR, one entry per CDR3 protein. The repertoire includes more than 80,000 distinct CDR3 sequences, about 12% of them detected once, and roughly two fifths sits in the top ten. Unmatched junction bases numbered 7, after V lost 5 bases and J lost 1 base. Germline values: CDR1 DFQATT, CDR2 SNEGSKA (reference sequence). The CDR3 sequence is 15 residues long.

The chain uses TRBV20-1 and TRBJ2-3; 9 bases agree with TRBD2. Sequencing used PBMCs, obtained at surgery. This receptor was obtained from a male donor with early-stage non-small cell lung cancer. The CDR3 DNA follows: TGCAGTGCTGGTAGCGGGAGACAGCGCACAGATACGCAGTATTTT. Translated, it gives CSAGSGRQRTDTQYF.